This TCR beta chain was found in a study of shared T cell receptors in the human thymus. Profiling relied on immunoSEQ multiplex PCR, and the TCRdb table lists in-frame clones only, not all of them. The sample records roughly 710,000 clones, 70% to 90% being singletons. V was clipped by 3 bases and J by 0 bases, with 12 bases between them. The germline V gene encodes CDR1 SGHDN and CDR2 FVKESK. The CDR3 runs 16 residues. This sample was also put to use in a study of human thymus T cells. In that study: Corrective heart surgery yielded the resections from which the thymus tissue came. Thymic and blood repertoires seemed to show skewed V and J gene use. Related work found strong thymic repertoire overlap between unrelated individuals.

This receptor was taken from a girl under three years old with a congenital heart defect. This chain connects TRBV14 to TRBJ2-1; possibly TRBD2 for D (5 bases). Sequencing was performed on thymocytes. The CDR3: CASSHGLTDSYNEQFF. CDR3 coding DNA: TGTGCCAGCAGCCACGGACTTACCGACTCCTACAATGAGCAGTTCTTC. Variable domain in full (rest from reference TRBV14 and TRBJ2-1): EAGVTQFPSHSVIEKGQTVTLRCDPISGHDNLYWYRRVMGKEIKFLLHFVKESKQDESGMPNNRFLAERTGGTYSTLKVQPAELEDSGVYFCASSHGLTDSYNEQFFGPGTRLTVL.